A single sample is the source of the 14 T cell receptor beta chains below, sequenced in a study of blood T cell repertoires in COVID-19. The assay was immunoSEQ multiplex PCR, and TCRdb's table has in-frame clones only and misses some. The data show a few hundred thousand clones, with just under 90% seen just once and less than 3.5% held by the top ten. Input material: PBMCs or T cells enriched from blood (not recorded which). These TCRs come from a woman aged 45-65 years who had been exposed to COVID-19.

The chain has TRBV30 and TRBJ1-6, with 10 bases identical to TRBD1. CDR3 length: 18 residues. Trimming took 4 bases from V and 7 from J; bases not matched to a gene: 16. Germline CDR1 reads GTSNPN; CDR2 reads SVGIG (reference sequence). The DNA of the CDR3 is TGTGCCTGGATCAAAAGGGGACAGGGGATCGATAGGAATTCACCCCTCCACTTT. This codes for CAWIKRGQGIDRNSPLHF.

The chain uses TRBV5-1 and TRBJ2-3; 12 nucleotides line up with TRBD2. V gave up 3 bases and J gave up 1 base; unmatched junction bases: 6. This CDR3 has 17 amino acids. Germline lookup yields CDR1 SGHRS and CDR2 YFSETQ. This CDR3 is CASSSATSGGRTDTQYF. In DNA, the CDR3 is TGCGCCAGCAGCTCGGCGACTAGCGGGGGACGCACAGATACGCAGTATTTT.

The J gene is TRBJ1-2, the V gene TRBV3-1 (or the pseudogene TRBV3-2); D gene uncertain. The length of the CDR3 is 15 residues. The V end was cut by 0 bases, the J end by 2 bases, with 10 bases between. Germline V CDR1 and CDR2: LGHDT, YNNKEL (reference sequence). CDR3 sequence: CASSQDLGQNYGYTF. The DNA of the CDR3 is TGTGCCAGCAGCCAAGATCTGGGCCAGAACTATGGCTACACCTTC.

This chain joins TRBV2 and TRBJ2-7; no reliable D call. The CDR3 has 13 amino acids. The germline V gene encodes CDR1 SNHLY and CDR2 FYNNEI. The V gene lost 1 base and the J gene lost 2 bases, with 6 bases spanning the gap. Written as DNA, the CDR3 is TGTGCCAGCAGTGAAGGGCAGACCTACGAGCAGTACTTC. Its translation is CASSEGQTYEQYF.

This chain joins TRBV5-1 and TRBJ2-3, with D possibly being TRBD1 (6 bases). Germline loops: CDR1 SGHRS, CDR2 YFSETQ. CDR3 length equals 17 residues. V was pared by 3 bases and J by 0 bases, with 17 bases between. The CDR3 sequence: CASSWTTGSLSTDTQYF. The CDR3 DNA reads as TGCGCCAGCAGCTGGACGACAGGCTCACTGAGCACAGATACGCAGTATTTT. Together with reference TRBV5-1 and TRBJ2-3, the CDR3 gives the full variable domain: KAGVTQTPRYLIKTRGQQVTLSCSPISGHRSVSWYQQTPGQGLQFLFEYFSETQRNKGNFPGRFSGRQFSNSRSEMNVSTLELGDSALYLCASSWTTGSLSTDTQYFGPGTRLTVL.

This chain links TRBV6-6 with TRBJ1-4, with D unresolved. Germline CDR1 is MNHNY and CDR2 is SVGAGI (reference sequence). V dropped 4 bases and J dropped 7 bases, with 13 bases sitting between them. CDR3 length: 14 residues. The CDR3: CASSSTEASEKLFF. In DNA, the CDR3 is TGTGCCAGCAGTTCGACGGAGGCCTCTGAAAAACTGTTTTTT.

The chain joins TRBV7-6 to TRBJ2-6, with 9 nucleotides matching TRBD2. CDR3 size: 18 residues. The germline gives CDR1 SGHVS, CDR2 FNYEAQ. Trimming at V came to 0 bases and at J to 0 bases, leaving 3 bases not matched to a gene. CDR3 in amino acids: CASSLALAGPSGANVLTF. The CDR3 DNA reads TGTGCCAGCAGCTTAGCTCTAGCGGGGCCCTCTGGGGCCAACGTCCTGACTTTC.

The chain carries TRBV28 and TRBJ1-2; TRBD1 matches at 9 bases. This CDR3 is built from 15 residues. V dropped 5 bases and J dropped 4; count of bases not matched to a gene: 8. Germline CDR1 is MDHEN and CDR2 is SYDVKM. CDR3 loop: CASSPRGQGSYGYTF. CDR3 in DNA: TGTGCCAGCAGTCCCCGCGGACAGGGGAGCTATGGCTACACCTTC.

The chain couples TRBV30 to TRBJ2-7; 9 bases agree with TRBD1. This CDR3 comprises 13 residues. Germline values: CDR1 GTSNPN, CDR2 SVGIG (reference sequence). V gave up 5 bases and J gave up 3 bases; unmatched junction bases: 5. The CDR3 loop reads CAWGTGFSYEQYF. CDR3 nucleotides: TGTGCCTGGGGGACAGGGTTTAGCTACGAGCAGTACTTC.

The chain uses TRBV27 and TRBJ2-5; the D gene is possibly TRBD2 (5 bases). CDR3 length equals 13 residues. The V end lost 6 bases, the J end lost 9 bases, and 17 bases lay between the germline ends. Germline CDR1 is MNHEY and CDR2 is SMNVEV (reference sequence). The CDR3 DNA is TGTGCCAGCAGGGGAGACCGGGAAGCGGCCCAGTACTTC. Translation: CASRGDREAAQYF.

The rearrangement joins TRBV9 to TRBJ2-5; 9 bases match TRBD2. The CDR3 extends over 15 amino acids. Germline lookup yields CDR1 SGDLS and CDR2 YYNGEE. V lost 2 bases, J lost 5 bases, and 7 bases stayed unmatched. The CDR3 spells CASSVTSSGVETQYF. CDR3 in DNA: TGTGCCAGCAGCGTGACTTCTAGCGGGGTGGAGACCCAGTACTTC. The variable domain in full, with the rest retrieved from reference TRBV9 and TRBJ2-5, is DSGVTQTPKHLITATGQRVTLRCSPRSGDLSVYWYQQSLDQGLQFLIQYYNGEERAKGNILERFSAQQFPDLHSELNLSSLELGDSALYFCASSVTSSGVETQYFGPGTRLLVL.

This chain joins TRBV6-6 and TRBJ1-4; 8 bases match TRBD1. Germline CDR1 and CDR2: MNHNY and SVGAGI (reference sequence). Unmatched junction bases numbered 7, after V lost 5 bases and J lost 2 bases. The CDR3 covers 16 residues. CDR3 coding DNA: TGTGCCAGCAGTCGATTCCAGGGGGCTACTAATGAAAAACTGTTTTTT. Translated, it gives CASSRFQGATNEKLFF.

V usage is TRBV19 and J usage is TRBJ2-2; 9 bases are shared with TRBD1. Germline V gives CDR1 LNHDA, CDR2 SQIVND (reference sequence). Trimming cost V 4 bases and J 7 bases; bases outside gene matches: 7. This CDR3 spans 15 amino acids. CDR3 DNA: TGTGCCAGTAGTACACAGGGGGCAAAGGGCGGGGAGCTGTTTTTT. Its translation: CASSTQGAKGGELFF. The full variable domain, with the rest looked up from reference TRBV19 and TRBJ2-2, is DGGITQSPKYLFRKEGQNVTLSCEQNLNHDAMYWYRQDPGQGLRLIYYSQIVNDFQKGDIAEGYSVSREKKESFPLTVTSAQKNPTAFYLCASSTQGAKGGELFFGEGSRLTVL.

The chain employs TRBV18 and TRBJ1-5; perhaps TRBD1 as D (5 bases). Germline CDR1 KGHSH, CDR2 LQKENI. The CDR3 consists of 14 residues. Trimming cost V 3 bases and J 5 bases, with 11 bases left between them. The CDR3 here is CASSPVPGDQPQHF. CDR3 nucleotide sequence: TGTGCCAGCTCACCGGTTCCGGGGGATCAGCCCCAGCATTTT. Full variable domain (missing parts from reference TRBV18 and TRBJ1-5): NAGVMQNPRHLVRRRGQEARLRCSPMKGHSHVYWYRQLPEEGLKFMVYLQKENIIDESGMPKERFSAEFPKEGPSILRIQQVVRGDSAAYFCASSPVPGDQPQHFGDGTRLSIL.